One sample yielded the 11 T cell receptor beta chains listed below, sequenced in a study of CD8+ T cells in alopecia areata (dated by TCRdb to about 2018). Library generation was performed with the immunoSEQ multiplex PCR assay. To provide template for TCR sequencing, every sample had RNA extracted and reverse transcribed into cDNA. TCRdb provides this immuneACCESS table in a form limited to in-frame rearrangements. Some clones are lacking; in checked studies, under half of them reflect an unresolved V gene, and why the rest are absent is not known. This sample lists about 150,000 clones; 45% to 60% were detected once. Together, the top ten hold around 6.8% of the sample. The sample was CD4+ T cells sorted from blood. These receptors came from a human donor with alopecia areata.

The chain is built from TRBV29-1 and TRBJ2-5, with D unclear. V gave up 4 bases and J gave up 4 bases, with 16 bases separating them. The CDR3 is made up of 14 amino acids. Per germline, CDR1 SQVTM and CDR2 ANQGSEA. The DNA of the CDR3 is TGCAGCGTTGTTGGTCGACTGTCACGAGAGACCCAGTACTTC. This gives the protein CSVVGRLSRETQYF.

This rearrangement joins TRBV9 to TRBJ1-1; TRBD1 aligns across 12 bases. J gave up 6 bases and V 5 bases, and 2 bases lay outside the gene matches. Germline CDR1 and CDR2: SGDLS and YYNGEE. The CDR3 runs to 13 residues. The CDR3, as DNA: TGTGCCAGCAGGGGACAGGGGGCCGCTGAAGCTTTCTTT. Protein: CASRGQGAAEAFF. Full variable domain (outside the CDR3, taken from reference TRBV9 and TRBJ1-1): DSGVTQTPKHLITATGQRVTLRCSPRSGDLSVYWYQQSLDQGLQFLIQYYNGEERAKGNILERFSAQQFPDLHSELNLSSLELGDSALYFCASRGQGAAEAFFGQGTRLTVV.

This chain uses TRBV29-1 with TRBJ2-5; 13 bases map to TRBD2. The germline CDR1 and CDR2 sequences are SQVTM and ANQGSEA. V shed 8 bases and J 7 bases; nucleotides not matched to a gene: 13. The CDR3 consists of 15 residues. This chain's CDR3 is CSFPRLAGGIGTQYF. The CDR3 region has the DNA TGCAGCTTTCCTAGACTAGCGGGAGGCATCGGGACCCAGTACTTC. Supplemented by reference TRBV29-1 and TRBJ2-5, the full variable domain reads SAVISQKPSRDICQRGTSLTIQCQVDSQVTMMFWYRQQPGQSLTLIATANQGSEATYESGFVIDKFPISRPNLTFSTLTVSNMSPEDSSIYLCSFPRLAGGIGTQYFGPGTRLLVL.

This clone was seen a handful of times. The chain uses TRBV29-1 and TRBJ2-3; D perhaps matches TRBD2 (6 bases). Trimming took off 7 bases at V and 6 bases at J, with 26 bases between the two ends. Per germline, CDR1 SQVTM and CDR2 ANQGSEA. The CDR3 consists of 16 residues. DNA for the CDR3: TGCAGCGCACAACTCCAGGGACTCTCTCGGCCCGATACGCAGTATTTT. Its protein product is CSAQLQGLSRPDTQYF.

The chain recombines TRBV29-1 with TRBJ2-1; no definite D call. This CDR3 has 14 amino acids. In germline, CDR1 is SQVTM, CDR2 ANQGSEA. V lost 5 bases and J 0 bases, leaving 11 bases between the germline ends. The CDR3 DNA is TGCAGCGTTACCCTACTTAGCTCCTACAATGAGCAGTTCTTC. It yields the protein CSVTLLSSYNEQFF.

DNA of the CDR3: TGTGCCAGCTCACCAGAGAGCGGGGTCTCCTACGAGCAGTACTTC. Translation: CASSPESGVSYEQYF. The chain combines TRBV18 with TRBJ2-7; 7 nucleotides align to TRBD2. The CDR3 spans 15 residues. V lost 2 bases, J lost 0 bases, and 4 bases stayed unmatched. Per the germline V gene, CDR1 is KGHSH and CDR2 is LQKENI.

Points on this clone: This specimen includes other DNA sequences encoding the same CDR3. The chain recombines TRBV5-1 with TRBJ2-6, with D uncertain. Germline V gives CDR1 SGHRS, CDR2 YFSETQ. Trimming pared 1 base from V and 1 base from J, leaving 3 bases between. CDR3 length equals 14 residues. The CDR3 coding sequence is TGCGCCAGCAGCTTGAGTTCTGGGGCCAACGTCCTGACTTTC. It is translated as CASSLSSGANVLTF.

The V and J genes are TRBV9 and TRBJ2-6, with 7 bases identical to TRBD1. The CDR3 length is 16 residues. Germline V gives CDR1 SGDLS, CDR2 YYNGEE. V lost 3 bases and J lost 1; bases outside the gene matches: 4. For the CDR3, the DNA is TGTGCCAGCAGCGGGCAGGGGGAGTCTGGGGCCAACGTCCTGACTTTC. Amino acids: CASSGQGESGANVLTF. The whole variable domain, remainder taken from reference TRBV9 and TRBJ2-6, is DSGVTQTPKHLITATGQRVTLRCSPRSGDLSVYWYQQSLDQGLQFLIQYYNGEERAKGNILERFSAQQFPDLHSELNLSSLELGDSALYFCASSGQGESGANVLTFGAGSRLTVL.

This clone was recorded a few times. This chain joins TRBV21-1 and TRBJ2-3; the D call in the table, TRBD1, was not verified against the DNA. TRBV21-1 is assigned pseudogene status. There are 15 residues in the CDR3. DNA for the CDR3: TGTGCCAGCAGCACGCGACAGGGCGGCACAGATACGCAGTATTTT. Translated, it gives CASSTRQGGTDTQYF.

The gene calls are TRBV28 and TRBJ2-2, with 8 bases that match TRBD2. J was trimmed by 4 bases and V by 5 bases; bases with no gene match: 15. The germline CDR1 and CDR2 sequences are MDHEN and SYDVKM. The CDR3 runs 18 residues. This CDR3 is CASSPLKGSGMGTGELFF. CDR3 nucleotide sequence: TGTGCCAGCAGTCCGCTGAAGGGTAGCGGGATGGGCACCGGGGAGCTGTTTTTT.

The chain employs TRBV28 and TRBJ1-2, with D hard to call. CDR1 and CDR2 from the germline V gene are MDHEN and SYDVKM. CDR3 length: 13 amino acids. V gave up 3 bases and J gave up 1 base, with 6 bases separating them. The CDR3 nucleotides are TGTGCCAGCAGTTTCTCTCTTAACTATGGCTACACCTTC. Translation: CASSFSLNYGYTF.